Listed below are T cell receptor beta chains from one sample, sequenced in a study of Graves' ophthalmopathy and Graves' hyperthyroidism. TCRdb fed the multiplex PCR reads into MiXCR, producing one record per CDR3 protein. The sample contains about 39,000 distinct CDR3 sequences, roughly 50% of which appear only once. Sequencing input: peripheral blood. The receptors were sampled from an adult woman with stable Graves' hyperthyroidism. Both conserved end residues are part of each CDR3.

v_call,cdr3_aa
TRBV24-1,CATSDVGTSAGEQYF
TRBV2,CASSGQGWRDTQYF
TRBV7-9,CASSKSSAGNTIYF
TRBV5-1,CASSLGPGWQISYEQYF
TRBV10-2,CASTPWAGRTGELFF
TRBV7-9,CASRPATSGRDSYEQYF
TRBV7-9,CASSFSGSSYEQYF
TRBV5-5,CASSLALETEAFF
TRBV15,CATSIYLCSVKTNPEAFF
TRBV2,CASSPDRVGGYTF
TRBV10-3,CAISESTSYEQYF
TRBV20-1,CSASTSWGDTQYF
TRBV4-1,CASSQGWEGSYEQYF
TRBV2,CASSERWSGLNTEAFF
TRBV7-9,CASSEQGAFQETHYF
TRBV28,CASSFGPGTIYF
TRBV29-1,CSLGDGRPMNTEAFF
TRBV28,CASSFIRQGETQYF
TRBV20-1,CSARPGQATETQYF
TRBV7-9,CASSGQAYEQYF
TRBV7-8,CASSKGQGSGYTF
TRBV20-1,CSARSPGQNYGYTF
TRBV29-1,CSVTYWGGTEAFF
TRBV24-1,CATSGTGSFGHTGELFF
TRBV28,CASSLSTGALVQPQHF
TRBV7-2,CASRRLAGSLETQYF
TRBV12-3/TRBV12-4,CASTEEPYGYTF
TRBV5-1,CASSFREGVWNTEAFF
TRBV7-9,CASSPRGRRAFF
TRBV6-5,CASGRSGANVPTF
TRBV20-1,CSARRDGNTGELFF
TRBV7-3,CASSLHGSDQETQYF
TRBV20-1,CSARGTSGSQSPNYGYTF
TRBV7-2,CASSLAGGRHEQYF
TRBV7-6,CASSRNGGHTIYF
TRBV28,CASSPPGTGGAPLHF
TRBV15,CATADGTGGYYEQYF
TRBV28,CASSGGGTYEQYF
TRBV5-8,CASSYIELSEQYF
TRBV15,CATSTNRKYGYTF